This T cell receptor (beta chain) stems from a study of cytomegalovirus exposure and HLA in healthy donors. Concerning this clone: Its target is unknown.

Amplification used 60 Vbeta primers and 13 Jbeta primers. Assay: immunoSEQ multiplex PCR; the TCRdb copy retains only in-frame clones and omits some. The data show over 100,000 clones, with 70% to 80% seen just once and around 1.6% held by the top ten. Study-wide findings and caveats: In terms of immune exposure information, only CMV serostatus was available.

V was clipped by 4 bases and J by 3 bases; unmatched bases: 5. Germline V gives CDR1 PRHDT, CDR2 FYEKMQ (reference sequence). The CDR3 contains 14 residues. The chain couples TRBV13 to TRBJ1-1; 7 bases agree with TRBD1. Sequenced input: PBMCs. The receptor was derived from a female donor in good health and CMV-seronegative. CDR3 residues: CASSSQTGDTEAFF. DNA of the CDR3: TGTGCCAGCAGCTCGCAAACAGGGGACACTGAAGCTTTCTTT.